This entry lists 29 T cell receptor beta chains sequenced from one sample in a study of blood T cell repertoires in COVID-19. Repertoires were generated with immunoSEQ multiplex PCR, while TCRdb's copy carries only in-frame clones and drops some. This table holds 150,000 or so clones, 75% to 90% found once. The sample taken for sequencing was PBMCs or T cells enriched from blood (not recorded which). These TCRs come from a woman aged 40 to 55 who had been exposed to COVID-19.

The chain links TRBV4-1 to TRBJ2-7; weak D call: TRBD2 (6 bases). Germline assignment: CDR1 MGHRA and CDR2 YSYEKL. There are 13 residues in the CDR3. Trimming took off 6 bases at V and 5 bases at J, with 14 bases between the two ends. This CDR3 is CASRPGGGDEQYF. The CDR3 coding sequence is TGCGCCAGCAGGCCCGGGGGAGGCGACGAGCAGTACTTC.

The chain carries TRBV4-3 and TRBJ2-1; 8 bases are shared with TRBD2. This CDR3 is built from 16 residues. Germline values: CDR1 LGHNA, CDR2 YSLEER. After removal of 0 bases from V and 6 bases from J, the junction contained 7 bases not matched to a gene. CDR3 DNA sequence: TGCGCCAGCAGCCAAGATGGGAGCGGGAGCGGCAATGAGCAGTTCTTC. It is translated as CASSQDGSGSGNEQFF.

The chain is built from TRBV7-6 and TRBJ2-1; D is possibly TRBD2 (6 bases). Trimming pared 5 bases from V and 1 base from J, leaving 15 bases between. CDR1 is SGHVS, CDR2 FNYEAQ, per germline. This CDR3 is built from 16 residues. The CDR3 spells CASSVMPGASYNEQFF. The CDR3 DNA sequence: TGTGCCAGCAGCGTAATGCCGGGAGCTTCCTACAATGAGCAGTTCTTC.

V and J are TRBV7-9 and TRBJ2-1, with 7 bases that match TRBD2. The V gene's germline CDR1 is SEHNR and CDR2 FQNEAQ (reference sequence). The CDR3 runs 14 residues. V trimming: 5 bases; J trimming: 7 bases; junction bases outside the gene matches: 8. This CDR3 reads CASSREGRVNEQFF. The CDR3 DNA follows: TGTGCCAGCAGCCGAGAGGGGAGGGTAAATGAGCAGTTCTTC.

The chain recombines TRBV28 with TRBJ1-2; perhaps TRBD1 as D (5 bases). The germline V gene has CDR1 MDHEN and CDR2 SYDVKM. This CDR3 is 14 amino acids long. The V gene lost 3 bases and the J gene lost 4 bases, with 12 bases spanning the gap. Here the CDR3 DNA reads TGTGCCAGCAGTTTCCCGGGGGTCGTCTATGGCTACACCTTC. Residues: CASSFPGVVYGYTF.

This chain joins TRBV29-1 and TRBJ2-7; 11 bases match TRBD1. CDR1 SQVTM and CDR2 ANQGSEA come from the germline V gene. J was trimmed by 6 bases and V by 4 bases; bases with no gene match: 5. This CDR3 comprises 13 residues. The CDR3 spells CSVGTGGLGEQYF. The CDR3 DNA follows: TGCAGCGTTGGGACAGGGGGCTTAGGCGAGCAGTACTTC.

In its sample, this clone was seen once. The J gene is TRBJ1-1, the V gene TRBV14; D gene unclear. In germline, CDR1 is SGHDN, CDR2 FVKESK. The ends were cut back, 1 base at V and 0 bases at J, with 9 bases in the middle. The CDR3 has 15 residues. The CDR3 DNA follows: TGTGCCAGCAGCCAAGGACTGATTCTGAACACTGAAGCTTTCTTT. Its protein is CASSQGLILNTEAFF.

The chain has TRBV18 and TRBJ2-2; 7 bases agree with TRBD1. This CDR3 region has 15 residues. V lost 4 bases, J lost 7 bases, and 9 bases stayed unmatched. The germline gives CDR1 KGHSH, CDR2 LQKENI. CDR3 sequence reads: CASSLTRGLSGELFF. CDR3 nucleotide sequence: TGTGCCAGCTCACTTACCAGGGGGTTGAGCGGGGAGCTGTTTTTT. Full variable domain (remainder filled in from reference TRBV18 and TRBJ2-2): NAGVMQNPRHLVRRRGQEARLRCSPMKGHSHVYWYRQLPEEGLKFMVYLQKENIIDESGMPKERFSAEFPKEGPSILRIQQVVRGDSAAYFCASSLTRGLSGELFFGEGSRLTVL.

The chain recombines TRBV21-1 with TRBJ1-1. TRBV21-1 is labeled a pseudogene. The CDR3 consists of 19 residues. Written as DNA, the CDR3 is TGTGCCAGCAGCAAAAATACGGCGGACCCCGGGGGGCCTTACACTGAAGCTTTCTTT. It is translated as CASSKNTADPGGPYTEAFF.

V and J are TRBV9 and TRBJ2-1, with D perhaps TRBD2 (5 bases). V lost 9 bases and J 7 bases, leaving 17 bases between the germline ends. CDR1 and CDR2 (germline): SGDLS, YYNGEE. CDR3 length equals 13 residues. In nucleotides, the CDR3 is TGTGCCACCAAAAGTAGAGAGGGTAATGAGCAGTTCTTC. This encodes CATKSREGNEQFF.

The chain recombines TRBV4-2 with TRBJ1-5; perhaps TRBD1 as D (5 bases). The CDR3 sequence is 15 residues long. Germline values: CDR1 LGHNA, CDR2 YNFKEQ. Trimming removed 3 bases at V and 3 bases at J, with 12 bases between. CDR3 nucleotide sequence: TGTGCCAGCAGCCATACTCGACAGTCCAATCAGCCCCAGCATTTT. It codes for CASSHTRQSNQPQHF.

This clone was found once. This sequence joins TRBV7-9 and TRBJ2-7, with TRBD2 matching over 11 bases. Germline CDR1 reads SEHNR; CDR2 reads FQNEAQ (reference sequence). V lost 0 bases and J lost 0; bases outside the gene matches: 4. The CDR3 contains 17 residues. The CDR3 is CASSLALGLADSYEQYF. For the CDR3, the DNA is TGTGCCAGCAGCTTAGCGCTGGGACTAGCGGACTCCTACGAGCAGTACTTC.

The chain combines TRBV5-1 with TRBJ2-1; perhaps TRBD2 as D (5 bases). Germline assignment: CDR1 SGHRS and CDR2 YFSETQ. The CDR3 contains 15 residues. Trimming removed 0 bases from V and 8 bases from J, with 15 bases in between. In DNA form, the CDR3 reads TGCGCCAGCAGCTTGGTGACAACCGGCGGGCATGAGCAGTTCTTC. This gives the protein CASSLVTTGGHEQFF.

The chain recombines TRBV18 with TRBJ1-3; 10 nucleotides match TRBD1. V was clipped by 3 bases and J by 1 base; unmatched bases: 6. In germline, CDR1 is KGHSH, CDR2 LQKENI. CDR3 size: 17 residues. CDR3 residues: CASSPYRQGASGNTIYF. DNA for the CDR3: TGTGCCAGCTCACCGTATAGACAGGGGGCGTCTGGAAACACCATATATTTT.

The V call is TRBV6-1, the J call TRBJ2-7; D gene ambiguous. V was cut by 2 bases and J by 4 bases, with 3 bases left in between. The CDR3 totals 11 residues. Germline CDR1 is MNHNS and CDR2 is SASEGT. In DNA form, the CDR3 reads TGTGCCAGCAGTGAACTTTACGAGCAGTACTTC. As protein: CASSELYEQYF.

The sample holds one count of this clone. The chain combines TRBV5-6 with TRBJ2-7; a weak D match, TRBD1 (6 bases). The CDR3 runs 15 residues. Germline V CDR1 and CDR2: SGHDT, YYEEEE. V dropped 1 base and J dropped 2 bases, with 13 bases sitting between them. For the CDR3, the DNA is TGTGCCAGCAGCTTGTTTACAGGGATTCCCTACGAGCAGTACTTC. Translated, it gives CASSLFTGIPYEQYF.

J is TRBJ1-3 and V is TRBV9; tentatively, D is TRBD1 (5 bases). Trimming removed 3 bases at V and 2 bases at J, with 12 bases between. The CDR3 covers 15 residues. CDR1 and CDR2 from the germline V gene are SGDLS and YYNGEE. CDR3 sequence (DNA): TGTGCCAGCAGCGCTCGGCGGGGGGCTGGAAACACCATATATTTT. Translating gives CASSARRGAGNTIYF.

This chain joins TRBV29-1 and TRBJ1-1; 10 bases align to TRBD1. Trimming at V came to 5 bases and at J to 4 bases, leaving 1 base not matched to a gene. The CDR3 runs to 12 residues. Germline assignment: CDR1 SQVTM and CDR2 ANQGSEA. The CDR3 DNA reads TGCAGCGTTCGGACAGGGGGCACTGAAGCTTTCTTT. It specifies CSVRTGGTEAFF. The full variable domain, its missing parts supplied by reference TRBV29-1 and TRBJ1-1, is SAVISQKPSRDICQRGTSLTIQCQVDSQVTMMFWYRQQPGQSLTLIATANQGSEATYESGFVIDKFPISRPNLTFSTLTVSNMSPEDSSIYLCSVRTGGTEAFFGQGTRLTVV.

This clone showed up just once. CDR3 residues: CASSPRLAGDRYEQYF. The CDR3 DNA follows: TGTGCCAGTAGTCCCCGACTAGCGGGAGACCGCTACGAGCAGTACTTC. This chain joins TRBV19 and TRBJ2-7, with 12 bases fitting TRBD2. The CDR3 extends over 16 amino acids. In germline, CDR1 is LNHDA, CDR2 SQIVND (reference sequence). Trimming took 5 bases from V and 3 from J; bases not matched to a gene: 8.

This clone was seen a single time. CDR3 sequence reads: CASSGPTAGVGYNEQFF. CDR3 bases: TGTGCCAGCAGCGGCCCGACGGCGGGAGTGGGTTACAATGAGCAGTTCTTC. V is TRBV9 and J is TRBJ2-1, with TRBD2 matching over 7 bases. In germline, CDR1 is SGDLS, CDR2 YYNGEE. There are 17 residues in the CDR3. Trimming took 3 bases from V and 4 from J; bases not matched to a gene: 13.

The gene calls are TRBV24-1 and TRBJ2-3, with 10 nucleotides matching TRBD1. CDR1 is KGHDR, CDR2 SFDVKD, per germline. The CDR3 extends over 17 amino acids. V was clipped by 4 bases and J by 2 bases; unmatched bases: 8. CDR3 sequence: CATSESPGQGYTDTQYF. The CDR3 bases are TGTGCCACCAGTGAATCACCGGGACAGGGGTACACAGATACGCAGTATTTT.

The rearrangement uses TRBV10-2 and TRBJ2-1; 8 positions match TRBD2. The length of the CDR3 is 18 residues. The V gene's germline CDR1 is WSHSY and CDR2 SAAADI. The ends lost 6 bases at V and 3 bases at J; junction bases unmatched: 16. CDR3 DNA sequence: TGCGCCAGCAGCCAGCTCCGGGACGGGAGGGCCTTCTACAATGAGCAGTTCTTC. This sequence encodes CASSQLRDGRAFYNEQFF.

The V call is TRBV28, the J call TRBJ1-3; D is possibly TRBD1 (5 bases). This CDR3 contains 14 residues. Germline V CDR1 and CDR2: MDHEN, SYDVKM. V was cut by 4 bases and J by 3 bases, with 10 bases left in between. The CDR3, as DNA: TGTGCCAGCAGTTCTACAGGTGGTGGAAACACCATATATTTT. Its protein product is CASSSTGGGNTIYF.

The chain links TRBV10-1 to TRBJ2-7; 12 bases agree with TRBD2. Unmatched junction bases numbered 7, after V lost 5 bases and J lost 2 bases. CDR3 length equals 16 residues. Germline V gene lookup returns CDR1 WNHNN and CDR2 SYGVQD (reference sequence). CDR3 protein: CASSNGLAGIAYEQYF. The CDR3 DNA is TGCGCCAGCAGTAACGGACTAGCGGGAATCGCCTACGAGCAGTACTTC.

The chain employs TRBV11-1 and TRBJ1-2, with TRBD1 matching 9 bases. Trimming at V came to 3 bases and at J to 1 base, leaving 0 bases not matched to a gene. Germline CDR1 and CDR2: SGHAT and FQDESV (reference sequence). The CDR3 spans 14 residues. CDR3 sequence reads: CASSLDRGNYGYTF. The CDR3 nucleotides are TGTGCCAGCAGCTTGGACAGGGGTAACTATGGCTACACCTTC.

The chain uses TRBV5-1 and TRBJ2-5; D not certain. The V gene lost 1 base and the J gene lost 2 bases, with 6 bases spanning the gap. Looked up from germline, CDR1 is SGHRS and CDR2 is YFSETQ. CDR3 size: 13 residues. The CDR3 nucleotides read TGCGCCAGCAGCTTGTCCCCACAAGAGACCCAGTACTTC. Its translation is CASSLSPQETQYF.

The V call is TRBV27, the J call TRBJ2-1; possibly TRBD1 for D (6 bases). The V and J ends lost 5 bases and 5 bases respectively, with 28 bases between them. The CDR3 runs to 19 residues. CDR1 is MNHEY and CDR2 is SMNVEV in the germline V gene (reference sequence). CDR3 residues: CASSPRDTGWVARNNEQFF. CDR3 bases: TGTGCCAGCAGTCCCCGGGACACGGGGTGGGTAGCGCGAAACAATGAGCAGTTCTTC.

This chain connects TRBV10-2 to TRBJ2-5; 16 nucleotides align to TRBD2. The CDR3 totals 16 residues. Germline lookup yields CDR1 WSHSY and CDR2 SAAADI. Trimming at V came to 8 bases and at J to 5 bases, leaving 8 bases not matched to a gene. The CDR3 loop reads CASGGTSGRARETQYF. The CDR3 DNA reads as TGCGCCAGCGGTGGGACTAGCGGGAGGGCCAGGGAGACCCAGTACTTC.

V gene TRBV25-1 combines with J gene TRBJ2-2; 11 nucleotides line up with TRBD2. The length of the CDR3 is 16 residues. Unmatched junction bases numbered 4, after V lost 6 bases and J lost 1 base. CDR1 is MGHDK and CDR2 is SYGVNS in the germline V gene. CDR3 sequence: CASSQTSGVNTGELFF. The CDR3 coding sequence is TGTGCCAGCAGCCAGACTAGCGGGGTGAACACCGGGGAGCTGTTTTTT.